These T cell receptor beta chains were read from a single sample in a study of T cells in Graves' hyperthyroidism and ophthalmopathy. Via MiXCR, TCRdb re-called the multiplex PCR reads, giving one row per CDR3 protein. The data hold roughly 380,000 distinct CDR3 sequences, with over 11% observed a single time. The sequenced sample was blood. These receptors were collected from a woman aged 60 to 75 with Graves' hyperthyroidism. Each CDR3 is given with its conserved first and last residue. The D gene is left open where the match is weak. Clone size is given for some rows only: seen once, a few or many times, or a class if the clone is expanded.

v_call | clone_size | d_call | cdr3_aa
TRBV20-1 | . | TRBD2 | CSARDLSWTRGETQYF
TRBV28 | many | TRBD2 | CARPSGRSDEQYF
TRBV18 | many | . | CASSPPGLGNGYEQYF
TRBV4-1 | . | TRBD1 | CASSQEWQGALNTEAFF
TRBV6-1 | many | . | CASSERFEGFSNQPQHF
TRBV20-1 | many | TRBD2 | CSAPLSPPMSGMSYNEQFF
TRBV3-1 | few | . | CASSQDRGEQFF
TRBV3-1 | . | TRBD1 | CASSRDRVRYNEQFF
TRBV30 | many | TRBD1 | CAWSVLQGGTEAFF
TRBV9 | . | . | CASSAEGSEQFF
TRBV2 | medium-sized | TRBD1 | CASSRDSGNTEAFF
TRBV5-1 | many | . | CASAGWSRPYNEQFF
TRBV7-9 | many | . | CASSTVEQYF
TRBV28 | many | . | CASSYLGYGYTF
TRBV24-1 | . | . | CATSSSTYGYTF
TRBV11-1 | many | . | CASGHDRNTEAFF
TRBV7-9 | . | TRBD1 | CASSSPGQGDSGELFF
TRBV27 | many | . | CASSLRPQGPYGYTF
TRBV5-1 | few | TRBD1 | CASSLDRGTSGNTIYF
TRBV27 | many | TRBD2 | CASSSTSGSQTQYF
TRBV7-6 | few | TRBD2 | CASSLTSGGRGEQFF
TRBV6-1 | many | . | CASSESGTETQYF
TRBV29-1 | . | . | CSAMNVGGGANVLTF
TRBV30 | . | . | CAWKDSFKGYTF
TRBV7-3 | few | TRBD2 | CASSLGLAGPAETQYF
TRBV7-9 | many | . | CASSLSGQKSYEQYF
TRBV9 | . | TRBD2 | CASSVGFASGKQETQYF
TRBV28 | many | . | CASSPPRGSNQPQHF
TRBV7-8 | many | . | CASSLARNIMNTEAFF
TRBV12-3/TRBV12-4 | few | TRBD1 | CASNSGQAYGYTF
TRBV5-6 | once | . | CASSLGRITNYGYTF
TRBV2 | many | . | CASSEDRYYGYTF
TRBV14 | . | TRBD2 | CASSHISGTNSGANVLTF
TRBV5-1 | many | TRBD2 | CASSLEGLAGVNEQFF
TRBV9 | many | TRBD2 | CASSPLGLADTQYF
TRBV28 | . | . | CASSPAQGLGTDTQYF
TRBV7-8 | few | TRBD1 | CASSGRQGSPYGYTF
TRBV7-2 | many | . | CASSFARGVETQYF
TRBV9 | many | TRBD2 | CASSVGPLAGGAYEQYF
TRBV6-2/TRBV6-3 | many | TRBD2 | CASRLFGRARETQYF